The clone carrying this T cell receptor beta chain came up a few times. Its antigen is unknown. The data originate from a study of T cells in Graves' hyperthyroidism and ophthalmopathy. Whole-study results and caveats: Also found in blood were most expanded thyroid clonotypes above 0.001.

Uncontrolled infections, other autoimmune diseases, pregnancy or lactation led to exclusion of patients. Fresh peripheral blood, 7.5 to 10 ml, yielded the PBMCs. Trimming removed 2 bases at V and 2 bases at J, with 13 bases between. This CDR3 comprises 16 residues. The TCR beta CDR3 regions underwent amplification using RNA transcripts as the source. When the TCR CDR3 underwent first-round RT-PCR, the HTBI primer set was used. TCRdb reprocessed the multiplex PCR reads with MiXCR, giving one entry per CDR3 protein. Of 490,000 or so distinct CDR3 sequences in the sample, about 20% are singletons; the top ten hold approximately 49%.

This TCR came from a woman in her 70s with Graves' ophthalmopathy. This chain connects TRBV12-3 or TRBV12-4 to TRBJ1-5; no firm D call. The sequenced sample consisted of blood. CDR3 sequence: CASSLPRAQCNQPQHF. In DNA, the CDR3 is TGTGCCAGCAGTTTACCGAGGGCACAGTGCAATCAGCCCCAGCATTTT.